This T cell receptor (beta chain) was documented in a study of T cells in Graves' hyperthyroidism and ophthalmopathy. Stability of Graves' hyperthyroidism was defined as absent ophthalmopathy progression within 18 months. Participants, patients aged 18 to 65, had newly diagnosed hyperthyroidism with a duration under 2 months. RNA transcripts gave rise to amplified TCR beta CDR3 regions. First-round RT-PCR targeting the TCR CDR3 was performed with the HTBI primer set. TCRdb independently ran MiXCR on the multiplex PCR reads; one entry per CDR3 protein. The data show approximately 640,000 distinct CDR3 sequences, 15% to 20% seen once. With respect to this clonotype: Its antigen is currently unknown.

The study's findings and limits: Ophthalmopathy onset followed model prediction by a median roughly 6.5 months.

The CDR3 sequence is 13 residues long. V was pared by 2 bases and J by 4 bases, with 9 bases between. Germline V gives CDR1 DFQATT, CDR2 SNEGSKA (reference sequence). The V call is TRBV20-1, the J call TRBJ1-5; D is ambiguous. The sequenced material came from blood. This TCR was recovered from a man aged 50 to 59 with Graves' hyperthyroidism. For the CDR3, the DNA is TGCAGTGCTAGAATGGCGGCTAATCAGCCCCAGCATTTT. It specifies CSARMAANQPQHF.